This entry lists 31 T cell receptor beta chains sequenced from one sample in a study of cytotoxic CD8 clonotypes in ibrutinib-treated CLL. Produced via immunoSEQ multiplex PCR; TCRdb's table is partial and in-frame only. The sample shows some 350,000 clones, roughly 67% of them seen only once. This sample comprised PBMCs, obtained after 36 months of ibrutinib treatment. The receptors originated from a human donor with chronic lymphocytic leukemia.

J is TRBJ1-5 and V is TRBV28; no reliable D call. CDR1 is MDHEN and CDR2 is SYDVKM in the germline V gene. The CDR3 spans 15 residues. V was cut by 3 bases and J by 2 bases, with 11 bases left in between. CDR3 sequence (DNA): TGTGCCAGCAGTTTCGGCGTCTCGGGCAATCAGCCCCAGCATTTT. Amino acids: CASSFGVSGNQPQHF. Full variable domain (outside the CDR3, taken from reference TRBV28 and TRBJ1-5): DVKVTQSSRYLVKRTGEKVFLECVQDMDHENMFWYRQDPGLGLRLIYFSYDVKMKEKGDIPEGYSVSREKKERFSLILESASTNQTSMYLCASSFGVSGNQPQHFGDGTRLSIL.

This rearrangement joins TRBV10-3 to TRBJ1-4, with 10 bases that match TRBD1. J gave up 8 bases and V 10 bases, and 7 bases lay outside the gene matches. The germline V gene has CDR1 ENHRY and CDR2 SYGVKD. This CDR3 spans 13 amino acids. The CDR3 sequence is CATGPGQGEKLFF. CDR3 coding DNA: TGTGCCACGGGTCCGGGACAGGGGGAAAAACTGTTTTTT.

This clone has a single count. The chain uses TRBV6-9 and TRBJ2-7; possibly TRBD1 or TRBD2 for D (6 bases each). Germline V lookup: CDR1 MNHGY, CDR2 SVAAGI. The ends were cut back, 6 bases at V and 4 bases at J, with 19 bases in the middle. There are 15 residues in the CDR3. The CDR3 DNA reads as TGTGCCAGCAGCACCGCGGGGCTCCAGGGGTACGAGCAGTACTTC. Its protein product is CASSTAGLQGYEQYF.

The rearrangement links TRBV5-1 to TRBJ2-5; possible D gene TRBD2, 6 bases. This CDR3 region has 15 residues. Germline assignment: CDR1 SGHRS and CDR2 YFSETQ. Deletions cut 3 bases from V and 2 bases from J, with 14 bases between. The CDR3 DNA reads as TGCGCCAGCAGCTGGGCGGGGAGCGGGCAAGAGACCCAGTACTTC. Translated: CASSWAGSGQETQYF.

In this sample, this clone turned up a few times. The V call is TRBV6-5, the J call TRBJ1-4; a weak D match, TRBD1 (6 bases). Trimming removed 5 bases at V and 11 bases at J, with 15 bases between. From germline, CDR1 is MNHEY and CDR2 SVGAGI. The length of the CDR3 is 13 residues. CDR3 amino acids: CASSMDSGVKLFF. The CDR3 region has the DNA TGTGCCAGCAGTATGGACAGTGGGGTTAAACTGTTTTTT.

J is TRBJ2-7 and V is TRBV15; tentative D call: TRBD1 (6 bases). The CDR3 covers 12 residues. Per germline, CDR1 LNHNV and CDR2 YYDKDF (reference sequence). V shed 4 bases and J shed 8 bases, with 12 bases lying between them. The CDR3 is CATSNRDTKQYF. The DNA of the CDR3 is TGTGCCACCAGCAACCGGGACACCAAGCAGTACTTC.

The chain combines TRBV27 with TRBJ2-7; D ambiguous. The germline gives CDR1 MNHEY, CDR2 SMNVEV (reference sequence). There are 13 residues in the CDR3. Deletions cut 0 bases from V and 0 bases from J, with 3 bases between. Here the CDR3 DNA reads TGTGCCAGCAGTTTATCCGCCTCCTACGAGCAGTACTTC. Encoded protein: CASSLSASYEQYF.

This rearrangement joins TRBV9 to TRBJ1-1; D is uncertain. The CDR3 is 13 amino acids. Deletions cut 2 bases from V and 1 base from J, with 6 bases between. Germline lookup yields CDR1 SGDLS and CDR2 YYNGEE. Here the CDR3 reads CASSVGRNTEAFF. In DNA form, the CDR3 reads TGTGCCAGCAGCGTGGGCAGGAACACTGAAGCTTTCTTT.

V is TRBV11-3 and J is TRBJ2-3; weak D call: TRBD1 (5 bases). The CDR3 length is 14 residues. Germline V gene lookup returns CDR1 SGHNT and CDR2 YENEEA. Trimming took 4 bases from V and 2 from J, leaving 10 bases between them. CDR3 amino acids: CASSSGPYTDTQYF. In nucleotides, the CDR3 is TGTGCCAGCAGCTCAGGGCCCTACACAGATACGCAGTATTTT.

The gene calls are TRBV20-1 and TRBJ1-4; 9 bases align to TRBD1. Germline V gene data show CDR1 as DFQATT and CDR2 as SNEGSKA (reference sequence). The length of the CDR3 is 11 residues. V dropped 6 bases and J dropped 7; count of bases not matched to a gene: 0. The CDR3 bases are TGCAGTGCGGGACAGGGTGAAAAACTGTTTTTT. Its protein product is CSAGQGEKLFF.

The count of this clone is one. The V call is TRBV29-1, the J call TRBJ1-2; D unresolved. The CDR3 extends over 13 amino acids. Germline CDR1 reads SQVTM; CDR2 reads ANQGSEA. Trimming took off 1 base at V and 4 bases at J, with 10 bases between the two ends. The CDR3 DNA reads as TGCAGCGTTGAAGCTTGGCAGCCCTATGGCTACACCTTC. Protein: CSVEAWQPYGYTF.

The CDR3 DNA reads as TGTGCCAGCAGTCTACAACGGGGGGACAATGAGCAGTTCTTC. It codes for CASSLQRGDNEQFF. The rearrangement links TRBV6-5 to TRBJ2-1; 7 positions match TRBD2. The V segment lost 5 bases and the J segment 5 bases; nucleotides outside the gene matches: 6. This CDR3 is 14 amino acids long. Looked up from germline, CDR1 is MNHEY and CDR2 is SVGAGI.

V usage is TRBV10-3 and J usage is TRBJ2-1; possibly TRBD1 or TRBD2 for D (5 bases each). V was trimmed by 3 bases and J by 12 bases, leaving 15 bases between them. The CDR3 extends over 13 amino acids. CDR1 is ENHRY and CDR2 is SYGVKD in the germline V gene. Written as DNA, the CDR3 is TGTGCCATCAGTGAAAGGGACCACGTCGGGCAGTTCTTC. Its protein product is CAISERDHVGQFF.

The J gene is TRBJ1-5, the V gene TRBV5-6; D is unclear. The germline V gene encodes CDR1 SGHDT and CDR2 YYEEEE. Trimming pared 4 bases from V and 0 bases from J, leaving 5 bases between. The CDR3 is made up of 13 amino acids. This CDR3 is CASSRYSNQPQHF. CDR3 DNA: TGTGCCAGCAGCCGTTATAGCAATCAGCCCCAGCATTTT.

This clone was detected only a few times. The genes are TRBV5-1 and TRBJ1-3; weak D call: TRBD1 (5 bases). Trimming removed 4 bases at V and 4 bases at J, with 21 bases between. Germline V CDR1 and CDR2: SGHRS, YFSETQ. CDR3 length equals 17 residues. CDR3 nucleotide sequence: TGCGCCAGCAGCCCCCAAGCCAGGGCGCGTTTCGGAAACACCATATATTTT. Translating gives CASSPQARARFGNTIYF. Together with reference TRBV5-1 and TRBJ1-3, the CDR3 gives the full variable domain: KAGVTQTPRYLIKTRGQQVTLSCSPISGHRSVSWYQQTPGQGLQFLFEYFSETQRNKGNFPGRFSGRQFSNSRSEMNVSTLELGDSALYLCASSPQARARFGNTIYFGEGSWLTVV.

The genes are TRBV4-1 and TRBJ2-1; 8 nucleotides line up with TRBD2. Germline values: CDR1 MGHRA, CDR2 YSYEKL. V trimming: 2 bases; J trimming: 1 base; junction bases outside the gene matches: 4. There are 16 residues in the CDR3. The DNA for the CDR3 is TGCGCCAGCAGCCAAACAGCGGGGGCATCCTACAATGAGCAGTTCTTC. Amino acids: CASSQTAGASYNEQFF.

The genes are TRBV18 and TRBJ1-5; 7 bases align to TRBD1. The CDR3 loop spans 16 amino acids. V dropped 1 base and J dropped 4; count of bases not matched to a gene: 7. Germline CDR1 is KGHSH and CDR2 is LQKENI. In DNA form, the CDR3 reads TGTGCCAGCTCACCACGGACAGGCAAACTTAATCAGCCCCAGCATTTT. It yields the protein CASSPRTGKLNQPQHF.

V usage is TRBV7-2 and J usage is TRBJ2-1, with 7 bases identical to TRBD2. The trim removed 3 bases at V and 0 bases at J, leaving 5 bases unmatched. The CDR3 has 16 residues. Germline lookup yields CDR1 SGHTA and CDR2 FQGNSA. DNA of the CDR3: TGTGCCAGCAGCTTGATGGGACTAAGCTCCTACAATGAGCAGTTCTTC. Protein: CASSLMGLSSYNEQFF.

This chain joins TRBV6-5 and TRBJ1-1; 7 positions agree with TRBD1. The V segment lost 5 bases and the J segment 3 bases; nucleotides outside the gene matches: 9. Germline lookup yields CDR1 MNHEY and CDR2 SVGAGI. This CDR3 comprises 15 residues. DNA of the CDR3: TGTGCCAGCAGTCACACAGGGGCCGTGGACACTGAAGCTTTCTTT. The encoded protein is CASSHTGAVDTEAFF.

The chain links TRBV9 to TRBJ2-2, with D perhaps matching TRBD2 (6 bases). CDR1 and CDR2 from the germline V gene are SGDLS and YYNGEE. This CDR3 is built from 15 residues. V was clipped by 0 bases and J by 6 bases, with 12 bases between them. CDR3 sequence reads: CASSVAGVTAGELFF. The CDR3 DNA reads TGTGCCAGCAGCGTAGCGGGAGTGACGGCCGGGGAGCTGTTTTTT.

This chain uses TRBV6-5 with TRBJ2-2; D is uncertain. The CDR3 length is 14 residues. V was trimmed by 0 bases and J by 6 bases, leaving 8 bases between them. CDR1 is MNHEY, CDR2 SVGAGI, per germline. CDR3 sequence (DNA): TGTGCCAGCAGTTACTCGAACATCGCCGGGGAGCTGTTTTTT. This codes for CASSYSNIAGELFF.

This clone was observed a single time. CDR3 sequence (DNA): TGTGCCAGCAGCTTAGCCCCGGAAGGGGCCCATTACGAGCAGTACTTC. The encoded protein is CASSLAPEGAHYEQYF. V is TRBV7-6 and J is TRBJ2-7; tentatively, D is TRBD1 (5 bases). The CDR3 has 16 residues. The V end was cut by 0 bases, the J end by 4 bases, with 16 bases between. Germline V gives CDR1 SGHVS, CDR2 FNYEAQ.

This clone was detected only a few times. This chain joins TRBV2 and TRBJ2-1, with 13 bases matching TRBD2. The CDR3 runs 16 residues. Per the germline V gene, CDR1 is SNHLY and CDR2 is FYNNEI. Trimming removed 4 bases from V and 10 bases from J; junction bases left unmatched: 10. Written as DNA, the CDR3 is TGTGCCAGCAGTGTACGACTAGCGGGGGGACGCTCGGAGCAGTTCTTC. Its protein is CASSVRLAGGRSEQFF.

Details on this clone: Other DNA variants within this sample encode the same CDR3. The V gene is TRBV7-2, the J gene TRBJ2-5, with D unresolved. The germline CDR1 and CDR2 sequences are SGHTA and FQGNSA. Trimming removed 5 bases from V and 2 bases from J, with 9 bases in between. The CDR3 runs to 13 residues. This CDR3 reads CASSLARQETQYF. The CDR3 nucleotides are TGTGCCAGCAGCCTCGCTCGGCAAGAGACCCAGTACTTC.

The CDR3 loop is CASARLGGPQETQYF. The CDR3 DNA reads as TGTGCTAGTGCCCGGCTGGGGGGGCCTCAAGAGACCCAGTACTTC. This chain links TRBV12-5 with TRBJ2-5; D perhaps matches TRBD2 (7 bases). The CDR3 extends over 15 amino acids. V was trimmed by 7 bases and J by 2 bases, leaving 17 bases between them. Germline V gives CDR1 LGHNT, CDR2 FRNRAP.

This rearrangement joins TRBV5-1 to TRBJ2-7; maybe TRBD2 (5 bases). V dropped 3 bases and J dropped 6 bases, with 13 bases sitting between them. CDR3 size: 13 residues. CDR1 SGHRS and CDR2 YFSETQ come from the germline V gene. CDR3 sequence (DNA): TGCGCCAGCAGCTACCAACTAGGCTCCGAGCAGTACTTC. Protein: CASSYQLGSEQYF.

The V and J genes are TRBV7-2 and TRBJ2-1; D uncertain. The CDR3 is 14 residues long. CDR1 is SGHTA and CDR2 is FQGNSA in the germline V gene. V was shortened by 5 bases and J by 5 bases, with 13 bases between the two germline ends. The CDR3 DNA reads TGTGCCAGCAGCCTCGCTGCGCTGGACAATGAGCAGTTCTTC. Translation: CASSLAALDNEQFF. Complete variable domain (other parts from reference TRBV7-2 and TRBJ2-1): GAGVSQSPSNKVTEKGKDVELRCDPISGHTALYWYRQSLGQGLEFLIYFQGNSAPDKSGLPSDRFSAERTGGSVSTLTIQRTQQEDSAVYLCASSLAALDNEQFFGPGTRLTVL.

In its sample, this clone was seen once. V and J are TRBV23-1 and TRBJ2-5, with D perhaps assigned TRBD1 or TRBD2 (6 bases each). TRBV23-1 qualifies as an ORF whose function is uncertain. The V and J ends lost 2 bases and 5 bases respectively, with 12 bases between them. The CDR3 has 14 amino acids. CDR3 residues: CASSQRGAGETQYF. The CDR3 DNA is TGCGCCAGCAGTCAAAGGGGGGCCGGGGAGACCCAGTACTTC.

This sequence joins TRBV9 and TRBJ2-2; no definite D call. The CDR3 contains 13 residues. Germline V gives CDR1 SGDLS, CDR2 YYNGEE. Trimming stripped 7 bases from V and 1 base from J, with 8 bases between. CDR3 residues: CASARMNTGELFF. The CDR3 region has the DNA TGTGCCAGCGCTCGGATGAACACCGGGGAGCTGTTTTTT. The whole variable domain, remainder taken from reference TRBV9 and TRBJ2-2, is DSGVTQTPKHLITATGQRVTLRCSPRSGDLSVYWYQQSLDQGLQFLIQYYNGEERAKGNILERFSAQQFPDLHSELNLSSLELGDSALYFCASARMNTGELFFGEGSRLTVL.

The chain has TRBV4-3 and TRBJ2-3; 12 nucleotides line up with TRBD1. The CDR3 length is 16 residues. V shed 10 bases and J 6 bases; nucleotides not matched to a gene: 14. CDR1 and CDR2 from the germline V gene are LGHNA and YSLEER. CDR3 in amino acids: CATGGDRGHLLDTQYF. CDR3 DNA: TGCGCCACCGGGGGGGACAGGGGGCATCTTTTGGATACGCAGTATTTT.

The chain uses TRBV7-9 and TRBJ2-5; no firm D call. CDR3 length equals 15 residues. In germline, CDR1 is SEHNR, CDR2 FQNEAQ (reference sequence). V was pared by 1 base and J by 1 base, with 10 bases between. CDR3 nucleotide sequence: TGTGCCAGCAGCTTAGGAGAACACAGCCAAGAGACCCAGTACTTC. Protein sequence: CASSLGEHSQETQYF.